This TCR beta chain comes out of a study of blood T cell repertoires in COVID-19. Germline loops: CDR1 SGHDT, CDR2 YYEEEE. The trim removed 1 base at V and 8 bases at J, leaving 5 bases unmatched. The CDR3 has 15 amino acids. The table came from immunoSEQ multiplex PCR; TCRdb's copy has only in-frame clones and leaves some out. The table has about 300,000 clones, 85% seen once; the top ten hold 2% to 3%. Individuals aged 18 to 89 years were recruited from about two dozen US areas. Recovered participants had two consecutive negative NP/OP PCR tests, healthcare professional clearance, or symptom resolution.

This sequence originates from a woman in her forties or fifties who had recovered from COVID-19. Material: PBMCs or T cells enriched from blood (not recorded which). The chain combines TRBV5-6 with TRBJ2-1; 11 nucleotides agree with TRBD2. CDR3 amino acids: CASSLLAGGLDEQFF. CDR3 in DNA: TGTGCCAGCAGCTTGTTAGCGGGAGGGCTCGATGAGCAGTTCTTC.